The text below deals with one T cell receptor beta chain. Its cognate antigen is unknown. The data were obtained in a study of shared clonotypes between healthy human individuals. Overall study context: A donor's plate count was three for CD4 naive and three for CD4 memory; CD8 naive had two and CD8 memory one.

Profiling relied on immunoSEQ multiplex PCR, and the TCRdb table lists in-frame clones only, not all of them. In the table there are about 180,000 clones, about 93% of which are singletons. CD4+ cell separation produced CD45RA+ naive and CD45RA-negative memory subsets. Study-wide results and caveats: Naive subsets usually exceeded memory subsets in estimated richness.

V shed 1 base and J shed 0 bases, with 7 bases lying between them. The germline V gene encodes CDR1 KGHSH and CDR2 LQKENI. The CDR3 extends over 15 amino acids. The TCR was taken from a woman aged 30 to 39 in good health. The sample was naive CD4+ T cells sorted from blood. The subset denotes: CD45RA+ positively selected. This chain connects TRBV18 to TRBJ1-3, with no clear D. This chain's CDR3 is CASSPQTNSGNTIYF. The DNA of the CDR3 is TGTGCCAGCTCACCACAGACCAACTCTGGAAACACCATATATTTT. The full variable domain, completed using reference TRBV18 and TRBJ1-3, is NAGVMQNPRHLVRRRGQEARLRCSPMKGHSHVYWYRQLPEEGLKFMVYLQKENIIDESGMPKERFSAEFPKEGPSILRIQQVVRGDSAAYFCASSPQTNSGNTIYFGEGSWLTVV.